These T cell receptor beta chains were read from a single sample in a study of blood T cell repertoires in COVID-19. TCRdb's copy holds only in-frame clones and misses some; the assay was immunoSEQ multiplex PCR. The repertoire holds 88,000 or so clones, with more than 75% as singletons. Sequencing used peripheral blood. The receptors were sampled from a human donor in a cohort sampled during active COVID-19. Each CDR3 is given with its conserved first and last residue. A D gene is named only where the DNA matches it firmly. Where a row states a size, it is once, few, many or the class of an expanded clone; other rows omit it.

j_gene | abundance | len | d_gene | v_gene | CDR3aa | CDR3nt
TRBJ2-3 | - | 16 | TRBD2 | TRBV3-1/TRBV3-2 | CASSQGRPSGPDTQYF | TGTGCCAGCAGCCAAGGTCGTCCTAGCGGCCCAGATACGCAGTATTTT
TRBJ1-4 | - | 15 | TRBD1 | TRBV28 | CASSSGTGALTKLFF | TGTGCCAGTAGTTCCGGGACAGGGGCACTCACCAAACTGTTTTTT
TRBJ1-5 | - | 15 | TRBD1 | TRBV10-1 | CAGRDSDYSNQPQHF | TGCGCCGGCCGGGACAGTGATTATAGCAATCAGCCCCAGCATTTT
TRBJ2-7 | - | 13 | - | TRBV29-1 | CSVALGGSYEQYF | TGCAGCGTGGCCCTGGGGGGCTCCTACGAGCAGTACTTC
TRBJ2-1 | - | 15 | TRBD2 | TRBV30 | CAWSVLASPLDEQFF | TGTGCCTGGAGTGTACTAGCGAGCCCCCTCGATGAGCAGTTCTTC
TRBJ2-1 | few | 14 | - | TRBV19 | CASRQGPRDNEQFF | TGTGCCAGTAGGCAGGGTCCTCGGGACAATGAGCAGTTCTTC
TRBJ2-3 | - | 14 | TRBD1 | TRBV2 | CASSRDRDEGTQYF | TGTGCCAGCAGTCGGGACAGGGATGAGGGTACGCAGTATTTT
TRBJ2-7 | - | 17 | TRBD2 | TRBV7-8 | CASSLALGSGSGYEQYF | TGTGCCAGCAGCTTAGCGCTTGGTAGCGGGAGCGGCTACGAGCAGTACTTC
TRBJ2-3 | - | 13 | - | TRBV28 | CASGPRPRDTQYF | TGTGCCAGCGGTCCCCGCCCCCGGGATACGCAGTATTTT
TRBJ2-1 | - | 16 | - | TRBV14 | CASSHYGQKQYNEQFF | TGTGCCAGCAGCCATTACGGACAAAAGCAGTACAATGAGCAGTTCTTC
TRBJ2-4 | - | 14 | - | TRBV2 | CASSDRGGRDIQYF | TGTGCCAGCAGTGACAGAGGGGGGAGGGACATTCAGTACTTC
TRBJ2-1 | - | 16 | TRBD2 | TRBV7-8 | CASSSVLAGDYNEQFF | TGTGCCAGCAGCTCCGTACTAGCGGGGGACTACAATGAGCAGTTCTTC
TRBJ2-5 | - | 15 | TRBD1 | TRBV28 | CASSFSGQSQETQYF | TGTGCCAGCAGTTTTTCGGGACAGTCCCAAGAGACCCAGTACTTC
TRBJ1-2 | once | 15 | TRBD1 | TRBV27 | CASSQGQGLARGYTF | TGTGCCAGCAGTCAGGGACAGGGCCTAGCGAGGGGCTACACCTTC
TRBJ2-5 | - | 15 | TRBD2 | TRBV19 | CASSIDPAGGETQYF | TGTGCCAGTAGTATAGATCCGGCGGGAGGAGAGACCCAGTACTTC
TRBJ2-1 | - | 15 | TRBD1 | TRBV13 | CASSQLPGQGAEQFF | TGTGCCAGCAGCCAACTGCCGGGACAGGGCGCGGAGCAGTTCTTC
TRBJ2-5 | once | 11 | - | TRBV12-5 | CASERGETQYF | TGTGCTAGTGAAAGGGGTGAGACCCAGTACTTC
TRBJ2-5 | few | 13 | - | TRBV3-1/TRBV3-2 | CASIGGAQETQYF | TGTGCCAGCATTGGGGGGGCCCAAGAGACCCAGTACTTC
TRBJ2-5 | once | 15 | - | TRBV5-1 | CASSRPEDGVETQYF | TGCGCCAGCAGCCGCCCGGAGGATGGGGTAGAGACCCAGTACTTC
TRBJ1-2 | - | 13 | TRBD1 | TRBV10-3 | CAAQGAANYGYTF | TGTGCCGCCCAGGGGGCGGCTAACTATGGCTACACCTTC
TRBJ2-3 | once | 18 | TRBD2 | TRBV5-4 | CASSQGTSGRAFGDTQYF | TGTGCCAGCAGCCAGGGGACTAGCGGGAGGGCGTTCGGGGATACGCAGTATTTT
TRBJ2-1 | - | 15 | - | TRBV28 | CASSPPSGSYNEQFF | TGTGCCAGCAGCCCCCCAAGCGGCTCCTACAATGAGCAGTTCTTC
TRBJ1-2 | few | 12 | TRBD1 | TRBV30 | CAWGDRNYGYTF | TGTGCCTGGGGGGACAGAAACTATGGCTACACCTTC
TRBJ2-5 | many | 16 | TRBD2 | TRBV15 | CATSRDLAGGRETQYF | TGTGCCACCAGCAGAGATCTAGCGGGAGGGCGAGAGACCCAGTACTTC
TRBJ2-2 | - | 16 | - | TRBV4-2 | CASSQDLASSTGELFF | TGTGCCAGCAGCCAAGATTTGGCTAGTAGCACCGGGGAGCTGTTTTTT
TRBJ2-2 | many | 15 | - | TRBV19 | CASSSSGANTGELFF | TGTGCCAGTAGTTCGTCAGGTGCGAACACCGGGGAGCTGTTTTTT
TRBJ2-3 | - | 14 | TRBD1 | TRBV6-2/TRBV6-3 | CASSRDRITDTQYF | TGTGCCAGCAGCCGGGACAGAATCACAGATACGCAGTATTTT
TRBJ2-3 | - | 12 | - | TRBV2 | CASSNSVDTQYF | TGTGCCAGCAGCAATAGTGTGGATACGCAGTATTTT
TRBJ2-3 | - | 14 | TRBD2 | TRBV29-1 | CSVDPSGNSDTQYF | TGCAGCGTTGACCCCAGCGGGAATTCAGATACGCAGTATTTT
TRBJ1-2 | few | 16 | - | TRBV4-1 | CASSQEAQGFNYGYTF | TGCGCCAGCAGCCAAGAGGCCCAGGGTTTTAACTATGGCTACACCTTC
TRBJ2-1 | - | 13 | - | TRBV19 | CASSKGDQRTQFF | TGTGCCAGTAGTAAGGGGGACCAACGCACGCAGTTCTTC
TRBJ2-5 | - | 13 | - | TRBV25-1 | CASSELAQETQYF | TGTGCCAGCAGTGAATTAGCTCAAGAGACCCAGTACTTC
TRBJ1-2 | - | 14 | - | TRBV10-3 | CAISGLGALSGYTF | TGTGCCATCAGTGGTCTGGGGGCGCTCTCTGGCTACACCTTC
TRBJ2-6 | - | 16 | - | TRBV5-1 | CASSHGRNSGANVLTF | TGCGCCAGCAGCCATGGCAGAAACTCTGGGGCCAACGTCCTGACTTTC
TRBJ1-5 | - | 17 | - | TRBV4-2 | CASSSPSGTHSNQPQHF | TGTGCCAGCAGCTCCCCCTCCGGGACTCACTCCAATCAGCCCCAGCATTTT
TRBJ2-7 | - | 11 | - | TRBV29-1 | CSVVRTYEQYF | TGCAGCGTTGTGCGGACCTACGAGCAGTACTTC
TRBJ2-7 | - | 19 | - | TRBV4-3 | CASSRKSYPAGRGTDEQYF | TGCGCCAGCAGCCGTAAGAGCTACCCCGCGGGACGGGGGACGGACGAGCAGTACTTC
TRBJ1-1 | few | 16 | TRBD1 | TRBV4-2 | CASSQDPGQSNTEAFF | TGTGCCAGCAGCCAAGATCCGGGACAGTCGAACACTGAAGCTTTCTTT
TRBJ2-2 | once | 15 | TRBD2 | TRBV5-1 | CASSESGGNTGELFF | TGCGCCAGCAGCGAATCGGGAGGGAATACCGGGGAGCTGTTTTTT
TRBJ1-5 | - | 14 | - | TRBV10-3 | CATRGSGSNQPQHF | TGTGCCACCAGGGGTTCAGGGAGCAATCAGCCCCAGCATTTT
TRBJ2-7 | - | 14 | - | TRBV5-6 | CASSLERSSYEQYF | TGTGCCAGCAGCTTGGAGAGGAGCTCCTACGAGCAGTACTTC
TRBJ1-5 | - | 14 | TRBD1 | TRBV27 | CASSSTGAQQPQHF | TGTGCCAGCAGTTCGACAGGGGCTCAACAGCCCCAGCATTTT
TRBJ2-5 | - | 14 | - | TRBV2 | CASSQGHSQETQYF | TGTGCCAGCAGTCAGGGACACAGCCAAGAGACCCAGTACTTC
TRBJ2-3 | few | 15 | - | TRBV11-3 | CASSLWGTSTDTQYF | TGTGCCAGCAGCTTATGGGGGACTAGCACAGATACGCAGTATTTT
TRBJ2-3 | - | 14 | - | TRBV9 | CASSVGRVEDTQYF | TGTGCCAGCAGCGTAGGCAGGGTGGAAGATACGCAGTATTTT
TRBJ2-7 | - | 14 | TRBD1 | TRBV19 | CASRTQGAQGEQYF | TGTGCCAGTAGAACACAGGGGGCCCAGGGCGAGCAGTACTTC
TRBJ1-1 | - | 12 | TRBD1 | TRBV7-9 | CASSSDRDEAFF | TGTGCCAGCAGCTCAGACAGGGATGAAGCTTTCTTT
TRBJ2-1 | - | 19 | TRBD2 | TRBV5-1 | CASSSLAGTARGSYNEQFF | TGCGCCAGCAGCTCCTTAGCGGGTACGGCGCGGGGCTCCTACAATGAGCAGTTCTTC
TRBJ1-1 | - | 15 | - | TRBV6-2/TRBV6-3 | CASSPHREKNTEAFF | TGTGCCAGCAGTCCCCACAGGGAAAAGAACACTGAAGCTTTCTTT
TRBJ2-7 | - | 13 | TRBD2 | TRBV6-5 | CASFSSGGYEQYF | TGTGCCAGCTTTTCTAGCGGGGGCTACGAGCAGTACTTC
TRBJ1-1 | - | 12 | - | TRBV9 | CASSPMNTEAFF | TGTGCCAGCAGCCCAATGAACACTGAAGCTTTCTTT
TRBJ1-1 | once | 15 | TRBD1 | TRBV5-8 | CASSLLTGADTEAFF | TGTGCCAGCAGCTTGTTGACAGGGGCTGACACTGAAGCTTTCTTT
TRBJ2-7 | - | 15 | TRBD1 | TRBV15 | CATSKRGQGFYEQYF | TGTGCCACCAGCAAGCGGGGACAGGGCTTCTACGAGCAGTACTTC
TRBJ1-1 | - | 16 | TRBD1 | TRBV3-1/TRBV3-2 | CASSPLQTGGNTEAFF | TGTGCCAGCAGCCCCCTGCAGACAGGGGGAAACACTGAAGCTTTCTTT
TRBJ2-5 | - | 16 | TRBD2 | TRBV7-8 | CASSLRQREGQETQYF | TGTGCCAGCAGCCTCCGACAGCGGGAGGGTCAGGAGACCCAGTACTTC
TRBJ2-1 | - | 15 | TRBD2 | TRBV9 | CASSVGLAFPNEQFF | TGTGCCAGCAGCGTAGGACTAGCGTTTCCCAATGAGCAGTTCTTC
TRBJ2-5 | - | 15 | TRBD2 | TRBV13 | CASSSRTSGGETQYF | TGTGCCAGCAGCTCCCGGACTAGCGGGGGAGAGACCCAGTACTTC
TRBJ1-4 | - | 15 | - | TRBV15 | CATSSQRGVGEKLFF | TGTGCCACCAGCAGCCAGCGGGGGGTCGGTGAAAAACTGTTTTTT